What follows is one T cell receptor (beta chain) and its context. As originally analysed: Amplifying reference gene primers gave estimates of nucleated cell counts. Data came from immunoSEQ multiplex PCR; TCRdb stores just in-frame clones and leaves some out. The V and J calls and clone size come from that table; D and trimming were worked out from the DNA. The repertoire includes approximately 150,000 clones, around four fifths of them detected once, and 2% to 3% sits in the top ten. This specimen comes from a study of blood T cell repertoires in COVID-19. Study as a whole: The United States, Italy and Spain were the sources of the acute and convalescent COVID-19 samples.

In germline, CDR1 is WSHSY, CDR2 SAAADI. CDR3 length: 14 residues. V was shortened by 2 bases and J by 3 bases, with 10 bases between the two germline ends. The study drew participants aged 18 to 89 years from approximately 25 US areas. Assignment of participants to cohorts was predicated upon participant-reported clinical history. The clonotype was recovered from a middle-aged man with acute COVID-19. The rearrangement uses TRBV10-2 and TRBJ1-1; D is undetermined. Source material: PBMCs or T cells enriched from blood (not recorded which). CDR3 region: CASSERGRDTEAFF. CDR3 DNA: TGCGCCAGCAGTGAGCGGGGTCGAGACACTGAAGCTTTCTTT.